A selection of T cell receptor beta chains follows, all from one sample in a study of cytomegalovirus exposure and HLA in healthy donors. The assay was immunoSEQ multiplex PCR, and TCRdb's table has in-frame clones only and misses some. This table holds 70,000 to 80,000 clones, about 93% found once. Material for sequencing was PBMCs. These receptors were taken from a young woman in good health and CMV-seronegative. CDR3s include the opening cysteine and the closing phenylalanine or tryptophan. The order of the fields is CDR3 length, V gene, J gene, CDR3 protein.

>20|TRBV4-3|TRBJ1-6
CASSQVPGQGAFDMNSPLHF
>13|TRBV19|TRBJ1-5
CASITLGNQPQHF
>13|TRBV6-1|TRBJ1-1
CASMLQTNTEAFF
>15|TRBV27|TRBJ1-1
CASSAPGQRNTEAFF
>16|TRBV4-2|TRBJ2-1
CASSQEPAGAYNEQFF
>16|TRBV13|TRBJ2-1
CASSWGLAGTNNEQFF
>14|TRBV19|TRBJ1-6
CASSLTGYNSPLHF
>18|TRBV6-1|TRBJ1-5
CASSERGQGAWGNQPQHF
>19|TRBV7-3|TRBJ2-1
CASSFPHPTSGNSYNEQFF
>14|TRBV5-6|TRBJ2-1
CASSPAGRGNEQFF
>14|TRBV19|TRBJ2-7
CASSLGGPPYEQYF
>14|TRBV27|TRBJ1-5
CASSSGLGNQPQHF
>11|TRBV2|TRBJ2-1
CASSYYNEQFF
>11|TRBV30|TRBJ1-1
CAWSARTEAFF
>14|TRBV29-1|TRBJ2-5
CSVGVLGGQETQYF
>15|TRBV4-1|TRBJ1-3
CASSLMAFSGNTIYF
>18|TRBV7-2|TRBJ2-1
CASSLRLAGGHLLNEQFF
>13|TRBV28|TRBJ2-1
CATLDSSYNEQFF
>14|TRBV18|TRBJ2-1
CASSLTLGANEQFF
>14|TRBV10-3|TRBJ2-7
CATGRLAGHYEQYF
>13|TRBV6-1|TRBJ2-7
CASTRQGYPEQYF
>16|TRBV28|TRBJ2-3
CASSPRTSGRTDTQYF
>14|TRBV27|TRBJ2-5
CASSVLGGGETQYF
>13|TRBV27|TRBJ1-5
CASAGGSNQPQHF
>16|TRBV15|TRBJ2-1
CATSRDGTSGSAVQFF
>14|TRBV19|TRBJ2-7
CASSLLAGHYEQYF
>17|TRBV15|TRBJ2-2
CATSRDQVSGRVGELFF